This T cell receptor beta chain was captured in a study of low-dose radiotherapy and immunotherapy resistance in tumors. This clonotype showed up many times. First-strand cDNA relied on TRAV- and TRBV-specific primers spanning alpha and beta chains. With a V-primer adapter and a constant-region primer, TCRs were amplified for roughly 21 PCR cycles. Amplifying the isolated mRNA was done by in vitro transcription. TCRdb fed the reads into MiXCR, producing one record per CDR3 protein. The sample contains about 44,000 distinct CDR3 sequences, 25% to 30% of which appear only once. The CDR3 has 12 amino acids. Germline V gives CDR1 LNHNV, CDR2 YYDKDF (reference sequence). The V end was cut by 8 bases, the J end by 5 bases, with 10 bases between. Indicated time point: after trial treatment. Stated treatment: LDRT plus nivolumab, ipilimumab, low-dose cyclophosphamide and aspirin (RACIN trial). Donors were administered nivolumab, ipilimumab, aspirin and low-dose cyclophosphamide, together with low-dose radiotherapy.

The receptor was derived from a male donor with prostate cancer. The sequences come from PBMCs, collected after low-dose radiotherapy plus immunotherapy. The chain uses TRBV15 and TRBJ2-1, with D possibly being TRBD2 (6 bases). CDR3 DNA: TGTGCCACCCGCGGGGCGAACAATGAGCAGTTCTTC. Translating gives CATRGANNEQFF. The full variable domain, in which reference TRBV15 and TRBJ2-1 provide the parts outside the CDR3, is DAMVIQNPRYQVTQFGKPVTLSCSQTLNHNVMYWYQQKSSQAPKLLFHYYDKDFNNEADTPDNFQSRRPNTSFCFLDIRSPGLGDTAMYLCATRGANNEQFFGPGTRLTVL.